This is a list of T cell receptor beta chains from one sample in a study of identical twins. TCRdb recomputed calls from the 5' RACE reads with MiXCR, one row per CDR3 protein. The sample consists of 450,000 to 500,000 distinct CDR3 sequences, around an eighth of them appearing once. This sample also appeared in a second study, on yellow fever vaccine responses in identical twins.

Sample: CD4+ T cells sorted from blood. Receptor source: a woman aged 18-35 years in good health. CDR3s leave out the opening cysteine and the closing phenylalanine or tryptophan.

13	TRBV30	TRBJ1-4	AWSALGRQNEKLF
13	TRBV7-2	TRBJ2-7	ASSLVKGANYEQY
14	TRBV20-1	TRBJ2-7	SATGTGGFSTYEQY
13	TRBV12-3/TRBV12-4	TRBJ2-1	ASSLSAGGPNEQF
11	TRBV5-1	TRBJ2-7	ASSLALAGEQY
14	TRBV12-3/TRBV12-4	TRBJ2-2	ASSVGRGASTGELF
10	TRBV12-3/TRBV12-4	TRBJ1-6	ASSFLLGPLH
15	TRBV6-2/TRBV6-3	TRBJ1-5	ASSYTAADRGNQPQH
12	TRBV12-3/TRBV12-4	TRBJ2-1	ASSFLAGLTEQF
12	TRBV7-2	TRBJ2-2	ASSSQGMSGELF
11	TRBV20-1	TRBJ2-7	SASTGGTYEQY
10	TRBV29-1	TRBJ2-7	SVARAADEQY
12	TRBV29-1	TRBJ2-1	SVQLDPGYNEQF
11	TRBV12-3/TRBV12-4	TRBJ2-1	ASSGRGRNEQF
13	TRBV28	TRBJ1-6	ASSAPGLGNSPLH
12	TRBV7-2	TRBJ2-3	ASSLGLFTDTQY
12	TRBV7-2	TRBJ2-7	ASSLSTGIYEQY
17	TRBV11-1	TRBJ2-3	ASSFIQKTMGQGADTQY
11	TRBV7-9	TRBJ1-2	ASSQTVNYGYT
12	TRBV5-8	TRBJ2-5	ASSAGGKQETQY
13	TRBV29-1	TRBJ1-2	SVGTGGKSNYGYT
11	TRBV12-3/TRBV12-4	TRBJ1-1	ASSLLGTTEAF
12	TRBV6-5	TRBJ2-5	ASSYSGSKETQY
10	TRBV5-1	TRBJ2-7	ASADTSYEQY
12	TRBV6-2/TRBV6-3	TRBJ2-7	ASSDNLGTYEQY
11	TRBV2	TRBJ1-1	AGSADRNTEAF
11	TRBV12-3/TRBV12-4	TRBJ2-7	ASLLAGAYEQY
15	TRBV24-1	TRBJ2-3	ATSDPSPAGGTDTLY
13	TRBV20-1	TRBJ2-2	SARDQGGGTGELF
17	TRBV5-6	TRBJ2-7	ASSSTPGLAGGMNYEQY
11	TRBV10-3	TRBJ1-4	AISDLQNEKLF
13	TRBV28	TRBJ1-5	ASSLDDRGNQPQH
13	TRBV19	TRBJ1-5	ASSIPRALNQPQH
10	TRBV3-1	TRBJ2-1	ASSQVVDEQF
14	TRBV5-6	TRBJ1-6	ASSLVWGLGNSPLH
13	TRBV7-9	TRBJ2-7	ASSFLGGSSYEQY
12	TRBV6-1	TRBJ2-2	ASGGGLNTGELF
13	TRBV30	TRBJ1-6	AWAAGTGGNSPLH
8	TRBV20-1	TRBJ1-1	SARSTEAF
15	TRBV28	TRBJ2-1	ASSPSGLREAYNEQF
10	TRBV7-2	TRBJ2-4	ASSLREGPQY